A single sample gave rise to the 6 T cell receptor beta chains below, sequenced in a study of T cells in Graves' hyperthyroidism and ophthalmopathy. Amplification targeted TCR beta CDR3 regions from RNA transcripts. A first-round RT-PCR of the TCR CDR3 used the HTBI primer set. One entry per CDR3 protein results from TCRdb running MiXCR on the multiplex PCR reads. This sample carries around 290,000 distinct CDR3 sequences, 13% of them seen once, and the ten largest clones take 7% to 8.5%. Sequenced sample: blood. Receptor source: a woman in her thirties with Graves' hyperthyroidism that later progressed to Graves' ophthalmopathy.

This clonotype was counted at least ten times. The chain combines TRBV27 with TRBJ2-2; D is uncertain. This CDR3 region has 16 residues. CDR1 is MNHEY, CDR2 SMNVEV, per germline (reference sequence). V dropped 5 bases and J dropped 1 base, with 14 bases sitting between them. CDR3 loop: CASSTPARQNTGELFF. In DNA, the CDR3 is TGTGCCAGCAGTACCCCGGCGCGTCAGAACACCGGGGAGCTGTTTTTT.

The V call is TRBV20-1, the J call TRBJ2-3; tentatively, D is TRBD1 or TRBD2 (5 bases each). Trimming removed 6 bases at V and 2 bases at J, with 24 bases between. This CDR3 is built from 17 residues. CDR1 is DFQATT and CDR2 is SNEGSKA in the germline V gene (reference sequence). For the CDR3, the DNA is TGCAGTGCGGGGGATCTCAACTTAGGTTCCCCCACAGATACGCAGTATTTT. Translated: CSAGDLNLGSPTDTQYF.

This clonotype was recorded many times. The rearrangement uses TRBV14 and TRBJ2-7; no firm D call. There are 14 residues in the CDR3. With 4 bases removed from V and 2 bases from J, the gap between germline ends came to 12 bases. In germline, CDR1 is SGHDN, CDR2 FVKESK. For the CDR3, the DNA is TGTGCCAGCAGCCCGTCTGGAAACCCCTACGAGCAGTACTTC. Its protein product is CASSPSGNPYEQYF. Drawing the rest from reference TRBV14 and TRBJ2-7, the complete variable domain is EAGVTQFPSHSVIEKGQTVTLRCDPISGHDNLYWYRRVMGKEIKFLLHFVKESKQDESGMPNNRFLAERTGGTYSTLKVQPAELEDSGVYFCASSPSGNPYEQYFGPGTRLTVT.

This clonotype occurred a few times. The chain has TRBV5-1 and TRBJ2-1, with D possibly TRBD2 on 6 matching bases. This CDR3 has 17 amino acids. V lost 6 bases, J lost 4 bases, and 23 bases lay in between. Germline loops: CDR1 SGHRS, CDR2 YFSETQ. CDR3 in amino acids: CASTTDVRVAVYNEQFF. CDR3 bases: TGCGCCAGCACCACCGATGTACGGGTAGCGGTATACAATGAGCAGTTCTTC.

This clonotype showed up many times. This chain links TRBV28 with TRBJ2-7; the D is unclear. Trimming removed 4 bases from V and 3 bases from J, with 10 bases in between. The CDR3 sequence is 13 residues long. CDR1 is MDHEN, CDR2 SYDVKM, per germline. The CDR3 region has the DNA TGTGCCAGCAGTTCTACCGACAACTACGAGCAGTACTTC. It specifies CASSSTDNYEQYF.

This clonotype was counted at least ten times. The chain couples TRBV20-1 to TRBJ2-7, with D unresolved. The V gene lost 3 bases and the J gene lost 3 bases, with 15 bases spanning the gap. Per germline, CDR1 DFQATT and CDR2 SNEGSKA (reference sequence). The CDR3 covers 14 residues. This chain's CDR3 is CSASAELGYYEQYF. As DNA, the CDR3 is TGCAGTGCTAGTGCGGAGCTGGGTTACTACGAGCAGTACTTC.